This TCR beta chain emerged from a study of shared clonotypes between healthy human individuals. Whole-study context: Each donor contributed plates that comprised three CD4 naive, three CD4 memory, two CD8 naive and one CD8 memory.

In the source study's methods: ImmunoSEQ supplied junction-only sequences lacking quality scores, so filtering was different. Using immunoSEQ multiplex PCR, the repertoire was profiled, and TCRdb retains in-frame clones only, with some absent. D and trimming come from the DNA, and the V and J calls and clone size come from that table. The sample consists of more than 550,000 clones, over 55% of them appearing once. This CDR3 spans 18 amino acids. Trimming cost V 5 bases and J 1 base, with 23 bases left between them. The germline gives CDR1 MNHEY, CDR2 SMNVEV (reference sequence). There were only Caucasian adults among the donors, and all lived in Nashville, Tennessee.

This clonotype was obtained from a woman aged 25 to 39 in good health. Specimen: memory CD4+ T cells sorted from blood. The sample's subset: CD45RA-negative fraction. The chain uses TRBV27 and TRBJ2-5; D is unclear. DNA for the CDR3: TGTGCCAGCAGTACCACCCCCGGCTACCAATCCCGCCAAGAGACCCAGTACTTC. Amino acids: CASSTTPGYQSRQETQYF.